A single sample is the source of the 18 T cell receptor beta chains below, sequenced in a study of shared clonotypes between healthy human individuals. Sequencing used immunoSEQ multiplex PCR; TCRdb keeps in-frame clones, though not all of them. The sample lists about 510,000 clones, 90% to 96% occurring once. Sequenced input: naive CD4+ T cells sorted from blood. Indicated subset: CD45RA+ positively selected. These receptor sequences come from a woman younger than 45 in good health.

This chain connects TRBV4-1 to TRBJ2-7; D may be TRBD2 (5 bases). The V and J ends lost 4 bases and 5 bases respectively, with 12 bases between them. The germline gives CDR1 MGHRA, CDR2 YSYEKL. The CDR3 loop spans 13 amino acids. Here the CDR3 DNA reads TGCGCCAGCAGCCCCCCCTCCGGGGACGAGCAGTACTTC. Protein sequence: CASSPPSGDEQYF.

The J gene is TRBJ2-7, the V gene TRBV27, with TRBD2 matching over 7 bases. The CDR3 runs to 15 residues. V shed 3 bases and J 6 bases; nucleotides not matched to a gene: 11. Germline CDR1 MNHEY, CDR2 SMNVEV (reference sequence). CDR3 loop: CASSFIQPGTTEQYF. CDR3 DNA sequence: TGTGCCAGCAGTTTTATCCAGCCGGGGACTACCGAGCAGTACTTC.

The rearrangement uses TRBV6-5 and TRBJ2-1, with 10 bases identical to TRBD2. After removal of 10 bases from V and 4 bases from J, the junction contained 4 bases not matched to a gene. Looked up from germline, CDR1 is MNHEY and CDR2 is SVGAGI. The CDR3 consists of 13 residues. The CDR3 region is CAIKREGYNEQFF. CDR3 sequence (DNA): TGTGCCATCAAGCGGGAGGGTTACAATGAGCAGTTCTTC.

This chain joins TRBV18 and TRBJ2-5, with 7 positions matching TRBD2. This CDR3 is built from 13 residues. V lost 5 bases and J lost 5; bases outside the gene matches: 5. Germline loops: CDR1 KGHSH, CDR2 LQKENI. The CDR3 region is CASSSLARETQYF. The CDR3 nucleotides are TGTGCCAGCTCATCACTAGCGCGGGAGACCCAGTACTTC.

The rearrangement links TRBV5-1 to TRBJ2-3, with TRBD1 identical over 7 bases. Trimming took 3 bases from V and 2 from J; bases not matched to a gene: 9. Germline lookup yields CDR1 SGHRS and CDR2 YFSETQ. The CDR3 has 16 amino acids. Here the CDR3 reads CASSSSTGISTDTQYF. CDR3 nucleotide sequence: TGCGCCAGCAGCTCCTCGACAGGGATCTCCACAGATACGCAGTATTTT.

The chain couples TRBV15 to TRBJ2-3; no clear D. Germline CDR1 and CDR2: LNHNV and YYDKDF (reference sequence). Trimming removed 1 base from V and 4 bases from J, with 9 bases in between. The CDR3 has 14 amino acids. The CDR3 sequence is CATSRGLVADTQYF. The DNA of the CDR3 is TGTGCCACCAGCAGAGGGCTTGTGGCAGATACGCAGTATTTT.

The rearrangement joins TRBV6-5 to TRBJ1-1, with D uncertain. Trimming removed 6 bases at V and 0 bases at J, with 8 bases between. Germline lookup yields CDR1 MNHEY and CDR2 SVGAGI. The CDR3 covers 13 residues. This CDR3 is CASRILMNTEAFF. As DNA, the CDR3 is TGTGCCAGCAGGATCCTAATGAACACTGAAGCTTTCTTT.

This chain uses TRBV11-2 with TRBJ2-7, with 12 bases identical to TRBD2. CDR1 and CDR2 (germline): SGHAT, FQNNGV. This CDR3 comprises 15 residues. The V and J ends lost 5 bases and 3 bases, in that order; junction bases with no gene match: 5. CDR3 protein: CASSQLTSGSYEQYF. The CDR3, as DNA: TGTGCCAGCAGCCAACTGACTAGCGGGAGCTACGAGCAGTACTTC. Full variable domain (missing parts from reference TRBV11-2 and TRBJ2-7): EAGVAQSPRYKIIEKRQSVAFWCNPISGHATLYWYQQILGQGPKLLIQFQNNGVVDDSQLPKDRFSAERLKGVDSTLKIQPAKLEDSAVYLCASSQLTSGSYEQYFGPGTRLTVT.

DNA of the CDR3: TGTGCCAGCAGCTTTCGGACAGCGGGTAATTCACCCCTCCACTTT. Protein: CASSFRTAGNSPLHF. The genes are TRBV5-4 and TRBJ1-6; weak D call: TRBD1 (6 bases). This CDR3 contains 15 residues. CDR1 is SGHNT, CDR2 YYREEE, per germline (reference sequence). Trimming took off 2 bases at V and 6 bases at J, with 12 bases between the two ends.

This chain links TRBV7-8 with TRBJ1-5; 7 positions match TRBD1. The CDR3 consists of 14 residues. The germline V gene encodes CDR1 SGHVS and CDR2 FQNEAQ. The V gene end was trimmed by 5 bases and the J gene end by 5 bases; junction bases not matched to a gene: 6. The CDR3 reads CASSQGGGHQPQHF. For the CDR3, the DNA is TGTGCCAGCAGCCAAGGAGGGGGCCATCAGCCCCAGCATTTT. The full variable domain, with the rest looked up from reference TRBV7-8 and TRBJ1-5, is GAGVSQSPRYKVAKRGQDVALRCDPISGHVSLFWYQQALGQGPEFLTYFQNEAQLDKSGLPSDRFFAERPEGSVSTLKIQRTQQEDSAVYLCASSQGGGHQPQHFGDGTRLSIL.

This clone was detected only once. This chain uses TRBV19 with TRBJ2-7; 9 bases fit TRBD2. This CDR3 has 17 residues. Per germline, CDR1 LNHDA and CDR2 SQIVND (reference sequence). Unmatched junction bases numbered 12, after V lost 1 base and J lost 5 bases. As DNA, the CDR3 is TGTGCCAGTAGTATAGCTGCTTCTGGGCTAGCGGGACACGAGCAGTACTTC. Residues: CASSIAASGLAGHEQYF. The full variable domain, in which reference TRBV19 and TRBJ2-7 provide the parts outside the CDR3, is DGGITQSPKYLFRKEGQNVTLSCEQNLNHDAMYWYRQDPGQGLRLIYYSQIVNDFQKGDIAEGYSVSREKKESFPLTVTSAQKNPTAFYLCASSIAASGLAGHEQYFGPGTRLTVT.

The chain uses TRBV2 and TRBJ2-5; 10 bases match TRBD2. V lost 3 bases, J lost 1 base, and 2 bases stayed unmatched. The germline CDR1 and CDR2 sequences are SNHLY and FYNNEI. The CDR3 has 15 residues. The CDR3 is CASSDSGRAQETQYF. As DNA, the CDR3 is TGTGCCAGCAGTGACAGCGGGAGGGCCCAAGAGACCCAGTACTTC.

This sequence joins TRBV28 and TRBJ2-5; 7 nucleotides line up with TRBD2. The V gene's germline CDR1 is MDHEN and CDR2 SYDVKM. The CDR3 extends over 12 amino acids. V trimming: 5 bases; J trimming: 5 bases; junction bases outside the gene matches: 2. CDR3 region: CASSSGAETQYF. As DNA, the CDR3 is TGTGCCAGCAGTAGCGGGGCTGAGACCCAGTACTTC.

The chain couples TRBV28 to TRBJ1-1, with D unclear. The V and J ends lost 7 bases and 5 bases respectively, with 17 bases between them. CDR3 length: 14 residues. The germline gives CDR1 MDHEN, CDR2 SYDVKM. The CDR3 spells CASTPGILRTEAFF. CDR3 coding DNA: TGTGCCAGCACCCCTGGCATATTGAGGACTGAAGCTTTCTTT.

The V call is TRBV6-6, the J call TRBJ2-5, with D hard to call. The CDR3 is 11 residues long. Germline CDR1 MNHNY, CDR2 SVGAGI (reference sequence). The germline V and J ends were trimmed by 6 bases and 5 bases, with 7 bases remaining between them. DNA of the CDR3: TGTGCCAGCAGCTCGGTTGAGACCCAGTACTTC. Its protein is CASSSVETQYF.

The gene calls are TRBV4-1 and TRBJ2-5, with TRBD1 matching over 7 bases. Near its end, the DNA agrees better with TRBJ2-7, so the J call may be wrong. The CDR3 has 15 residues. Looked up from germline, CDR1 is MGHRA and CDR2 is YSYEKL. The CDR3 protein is CASSHRQGSSYEQYF. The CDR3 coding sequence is TGCGCCAGCAGTCACCGACAGGGTAGCTCCTACGAGCAGTACTTC.

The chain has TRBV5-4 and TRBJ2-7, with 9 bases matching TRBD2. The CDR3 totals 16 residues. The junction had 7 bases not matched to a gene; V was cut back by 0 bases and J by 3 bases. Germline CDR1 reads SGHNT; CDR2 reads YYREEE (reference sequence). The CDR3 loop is CASSLAGSGRYYEQYF. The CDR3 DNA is TGTGCCAGCAGCTTGGCCGGTAGCGGGAGATACTACGAGCAGTACTTC. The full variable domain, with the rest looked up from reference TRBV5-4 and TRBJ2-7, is ETGVTQSPTHLIKTRGQQVTLRCSSQSGHNTVSWYQQALGQGPQFIFQYYREEENGRGNFPPRFSGLQFPNYSSELNVNALELDDSALYLCASSLAGSGRYYEQYFGPGTRLTVT.

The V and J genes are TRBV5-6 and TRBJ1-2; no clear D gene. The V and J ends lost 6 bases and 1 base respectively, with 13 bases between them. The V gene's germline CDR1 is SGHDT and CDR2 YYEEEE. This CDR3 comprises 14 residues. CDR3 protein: CASTWESGNYGYTF. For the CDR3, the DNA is TGTGCCAGCACCTGGGAGAGCGGTAACTATGGCTACACCTTC.